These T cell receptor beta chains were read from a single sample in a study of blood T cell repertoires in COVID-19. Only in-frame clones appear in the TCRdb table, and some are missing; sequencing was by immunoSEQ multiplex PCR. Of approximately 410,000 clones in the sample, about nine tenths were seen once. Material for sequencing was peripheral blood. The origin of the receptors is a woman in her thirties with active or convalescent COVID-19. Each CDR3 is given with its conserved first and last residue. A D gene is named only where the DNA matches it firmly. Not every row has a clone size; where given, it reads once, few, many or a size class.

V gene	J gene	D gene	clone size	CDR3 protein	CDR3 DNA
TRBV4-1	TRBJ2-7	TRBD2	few	CASSQIGLAGGPGGEQYF	TGCGCCAGCAGCCAAATCGGACTAGCGGGAGGGCCCGGGGGCGAGCAGTACTTC
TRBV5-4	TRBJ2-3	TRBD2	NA	CASSWGGLAQDTQYF	TGTGCCAGCAGCTGGGGGGGACTAGCACAAGATACGCAGTATTTT
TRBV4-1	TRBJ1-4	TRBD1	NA	CASSQEGGQGAFSNEKLFF	TGCGCCAGCAGCCAAGAAGGTGGACAGGGGGCTTTCTCTAATGAAAAACTGTTTTTT
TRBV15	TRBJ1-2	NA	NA	CATSRGTSENYGYTF	TGTGCCACCAGCAGGGGGACAAGTGAGAACTATGGCTACACCTTC
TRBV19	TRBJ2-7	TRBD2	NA	CASSVKLAGEGAYEQYF	TGTGCCAGTAGTGTCAAACTAGCGGGAGAAGGGGCCTACGAGCAGTACTTC
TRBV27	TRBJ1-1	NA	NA	CASSLSGGPTEAFF	TGTGCCAGCAGTTTATCGGGGGGTCCAACTGAAGCTTTCTTT
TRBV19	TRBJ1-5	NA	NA	CASSREGRGDNQPQHF	TGTGCCAGTAGTAGAGAGGGGAGAGGAGACAATCAGCCCCAGCATTTT
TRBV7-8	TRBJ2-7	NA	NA	CASSYRQASYEQYF	TGTGCCAGCAGCTACCGACAGGCGTCCTACGAGCAGTACTTC
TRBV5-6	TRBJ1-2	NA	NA	CASSLTGTPNGYTF	TGTGCCAGCAGCTTGACGGGGACACCAAATGGCTACACCTTC
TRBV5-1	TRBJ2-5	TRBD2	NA	CASSSTGTTQETQYF	TGCGCCAGCAGCAGTACCGGGACTACCCAAGAGACCCAGTACTTC
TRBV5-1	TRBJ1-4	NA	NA	CASSIGATNEKLFF	TGCGCCAGCAGTATCGGTGCAACTAATGAAAAACTGTTTTTT
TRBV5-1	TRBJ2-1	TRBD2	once	CASSRTSGGYVDEQFF	TGCGCCAGCAGCCGTACTAGCGGGGGGTATGTCGATGAGCAGTTCTTC
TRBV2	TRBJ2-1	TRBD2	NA	CASSATSGRDEQFF	TGTGCCAGTTCAGCGACTAGCGGGAGGGATGAGCAGTTCTTC
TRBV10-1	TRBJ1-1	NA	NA	CASSGTAEAFF	TGCGCCAGCAGTGGGACAGCCGAAGCTTTCTTT
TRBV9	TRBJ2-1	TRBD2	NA	CASSVEAGEDEQFF	TGTGCCAGCAGCGTAGAGGCGGGGGAGGATGAGCAGTTCTTC
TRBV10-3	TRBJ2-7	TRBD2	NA	CAISEPTSDRTKSYEQYF	TGTGCCATCAGTGAACCGACTAGCGACAGAACAAAATCCTACGAGCAGTACTTC
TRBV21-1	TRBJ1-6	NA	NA	CASIGQRNSPLHF	TGTGCCAGCATCGGACAGCGGAATTCACCCCTCCACTTT
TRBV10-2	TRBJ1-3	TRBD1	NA	CASRRQGVGDTIYF	TGCGCCAGCAGGAGACAGGGGGTCGGAGACACCATATATTTT
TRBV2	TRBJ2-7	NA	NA	CASSEPGMGTYEQYF	TGTGCCAGCAGTGAACCCGGGATGGGGACCTACGAGCAGTACTTC
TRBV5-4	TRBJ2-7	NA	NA	CASNREGGLYEQYF	TGTGCCAGCAACCGAGAGGGAGGTCTCTACGAGCAGTACTTC
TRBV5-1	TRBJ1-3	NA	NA	CASSLGQGDGNTIYF	TGCGCCAGCAGCTTGGGGCAGGGTGATGGAAACACCATATATTTT
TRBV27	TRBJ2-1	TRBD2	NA	CASSLTPGLAGALGTYNEQFF	TGTGCCAGCAGTTTAACCCCGGGACTAGCGGGGGCCCTTGGGACCTACAATGAGCAGTTCTTC
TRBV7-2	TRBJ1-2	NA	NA	CASSQSTGNYGYTF	TGTGCCAGCAGCCAATCTACAGGGAACTATGGCTACACCTTC
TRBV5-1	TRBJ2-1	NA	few	CASSLGEPPYNEQFF	TGCGCCAGCAGCTTAGGGGAACCCCCCTACAATGAGCAGTTCTTC
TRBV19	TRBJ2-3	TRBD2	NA	CASSMSSGRITPTDTQYF	TGTGCCAGTAGTATGTCTAGCGGGAGGATTACCCCCACAGATACGCAGTATTTT
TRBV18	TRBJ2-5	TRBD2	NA	CASSRVLAGGQETQYF	TGTGCCAGCTCACGAGTTCTAGCGGGAGGGCAAGAGACCCAGTACTTC
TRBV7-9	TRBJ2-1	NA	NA	CASSLVLARSEQFF	TGTGCCAGCAGCTTAGTACTAGCAAGGAGTGAGCAGTTCTTC
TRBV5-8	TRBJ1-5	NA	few	CASSFQAGVSNQPQHF	TGTGCCAGCAGCTTTCAAGCAGGCGTTAGCAATCAGCCCCAGCATTTT
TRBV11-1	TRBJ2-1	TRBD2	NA	CASGLAAYNEQFF	TGTGCCAGCGGGCTAGCGGCCTACAATGAGCAGTTCTTC
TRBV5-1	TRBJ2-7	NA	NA	CASSLGRVRTYEQYF	TGCGCCAGCAGCTTGGGCAGGGTACGGACCTACGAGCAGTACTTC
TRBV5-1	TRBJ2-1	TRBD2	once	CASSLTAGGSYNEQFF	TGCGCCAGCAGCTTAACAGCGGGGGGATCCTACAATGAGCAGTTCTTC
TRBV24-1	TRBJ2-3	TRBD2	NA	CATSDPVSGGLSDTQYF	TGTGCCACCAGTGATCCTGTTAGCGGGGGGCTTTCAGATACGCAGTATTTT
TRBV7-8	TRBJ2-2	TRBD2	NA	CASSFKRGAENTGELFF	TGTGCCAGCAGCTTTAAGCGGGGGGCAGAGAACACCGGGGAGCTGTTTTTT
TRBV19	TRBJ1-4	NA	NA	CASSMMGTTNEKLFF	TGTGCCAGTAGTATGATGGGCACAACTAATGAAAAACTGTTTTTT
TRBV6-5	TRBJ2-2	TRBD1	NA	CASDRGNTGELFF	TGTGCCAGTGACAGGGGAAACACCGGGGAGCTGTTTTTT
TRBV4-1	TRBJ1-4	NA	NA	CASSQVAVEKLFF	TGCGCCAGCAGCCAAGTTGCGGTTGAAAAACTGTTTTTT
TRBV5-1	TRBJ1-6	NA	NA	CATRSGVDNSPLHF	TGCGCCACACGGTCGGGTGTGGATAATTCACCCCTCCACTTT
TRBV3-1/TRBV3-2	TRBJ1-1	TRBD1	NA	CASSQAQLTGVRAFF	TGTGCCAGCAGCCAAGCCCAGTTGACAGGGGTGAGGGCTTTCTTT
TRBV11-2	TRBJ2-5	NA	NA	CASSLRGSAYAQETQYF	TGTGCCAGCAGCTTAAGGGGTTCGGCCTACGCGCAAGAGACCCAGTACTTC
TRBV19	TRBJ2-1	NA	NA	CASSIAPDSEQFF	TGTGCCAGTAGTATAGCCCCCGATAGCGAGCAGTTCTTC
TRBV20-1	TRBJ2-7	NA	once	CSARDQEQYF	TGCAGTGCTAGAGATCAAGAGCAGTACTTC
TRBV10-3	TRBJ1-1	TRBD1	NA	CASTGTGVTEAFF	TGTGCCAGCACCGGGACAGGGGTGACTGAAGCTTTCTTT
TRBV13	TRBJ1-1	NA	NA	CASSQGIMNTEAFF	TGTGCCAGCAGCCAGGGGATCATGAACACTGAAGCTTTCTTT
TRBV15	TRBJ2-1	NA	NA	CATSQGTYNEQFF	TGTGCCACCTCTCAGGGAACCTACAATGAGCAGTTCTTC
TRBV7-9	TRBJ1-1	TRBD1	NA	CASRLPLETGGPDTEAFF	TGTGCCAGCCGCCTACCACTCGAAACAGGGGGTCCGGACACTGAAGCTTTCTTT
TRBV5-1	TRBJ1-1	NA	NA	CASSLDRGTEAFF	TGCGCCAGCAGCCTCGACCGGGGGACTGAAGCTTTCTTT
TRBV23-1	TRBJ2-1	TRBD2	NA	CASRHSGTNTNEQFF	TGCGCCAGCAGGCACTCCGGGACTAACACCAATGAGCAGTTCTTC
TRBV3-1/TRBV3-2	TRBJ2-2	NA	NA	CASSQAGGTGELFF	TGTGCCAGCAGCCAAGCTGGAGGGACCGGGGAGCTGTTTTTT
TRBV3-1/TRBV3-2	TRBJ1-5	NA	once	CASSQALMGPTSPQPQHF	TGTGCCAGCAGCCAAGCCCTCATGGGGCCTACGAGTCCCCAGCCCCAGCATTTT
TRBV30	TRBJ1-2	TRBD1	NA	CAWSLGQGSYGYTF	TGTGCCTGGAGCTTAGGACAGGGCTCCTATGGCTACACCTTC
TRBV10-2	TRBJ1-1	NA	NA	CASANSPRTEAFF	TGCGCCAGCGCTAACAGCCCTCGGACTGAAGCTTTCTTT
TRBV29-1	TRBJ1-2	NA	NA	CSALAGEGYGYTF	TGCAGCGCCCTTGCCGGAGAGGGCTATGGCTACACCTTC
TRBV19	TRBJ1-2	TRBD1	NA	CASSPLTGTANYGYTF	TGTGCCAGTAGCCCTCTTACCGGGACAGCTAACTATGGCTACACCTTC